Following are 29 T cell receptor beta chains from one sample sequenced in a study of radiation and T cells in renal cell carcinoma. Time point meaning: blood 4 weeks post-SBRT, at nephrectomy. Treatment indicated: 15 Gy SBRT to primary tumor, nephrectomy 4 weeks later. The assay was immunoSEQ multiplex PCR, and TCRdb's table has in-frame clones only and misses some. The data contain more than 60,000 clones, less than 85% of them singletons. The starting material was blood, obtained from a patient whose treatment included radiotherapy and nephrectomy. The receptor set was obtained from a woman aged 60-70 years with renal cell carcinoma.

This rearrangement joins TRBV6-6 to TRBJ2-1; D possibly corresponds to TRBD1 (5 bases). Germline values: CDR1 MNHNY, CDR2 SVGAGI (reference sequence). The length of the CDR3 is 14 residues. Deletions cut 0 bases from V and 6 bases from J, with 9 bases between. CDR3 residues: CASSYSGALNEQFF. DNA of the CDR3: TGTGCCAGCAGTTACTCAGGGGCACTCAATGAGCAGTTCTTC.

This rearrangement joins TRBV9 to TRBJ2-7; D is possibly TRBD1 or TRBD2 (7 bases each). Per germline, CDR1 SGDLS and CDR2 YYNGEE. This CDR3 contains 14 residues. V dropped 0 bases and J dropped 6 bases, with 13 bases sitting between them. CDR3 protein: CASSVGFRGGEQYF. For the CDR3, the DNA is TGTGCCAGCAGCGTAGGTTTCAGGGGGGGCGAGCAGTACTTC.

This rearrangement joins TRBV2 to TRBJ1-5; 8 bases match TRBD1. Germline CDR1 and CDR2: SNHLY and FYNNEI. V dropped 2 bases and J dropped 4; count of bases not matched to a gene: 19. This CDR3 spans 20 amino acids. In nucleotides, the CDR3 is TGTGCCAGCAGTGAACCCTATATCAAGACAGGGGTGACTAGAAATCAGCCCCAGCATTTT. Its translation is CASSEPYIKTGVTRNQPQHF. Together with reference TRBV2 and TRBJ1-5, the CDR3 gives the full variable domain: EPEVTQTPSHQVTQMGQEVILRCVPISNHLYFYWYRQILGQKVEFLVSFYNNEISEKSEIFDDQFSVERPDGSNFTLKIRSTKLEDSAMYFCASSEPYIKTGVTRNQPQHFGDGTRLSIL.

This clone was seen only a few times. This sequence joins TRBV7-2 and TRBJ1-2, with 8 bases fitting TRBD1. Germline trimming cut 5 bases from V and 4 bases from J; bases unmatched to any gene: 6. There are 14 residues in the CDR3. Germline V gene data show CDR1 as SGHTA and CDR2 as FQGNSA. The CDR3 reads CASSPRTGGYGYTF. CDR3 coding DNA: TGTGCCAGCAGCCCAAGAACAGGGGGCTATGGCTACACCTTC.

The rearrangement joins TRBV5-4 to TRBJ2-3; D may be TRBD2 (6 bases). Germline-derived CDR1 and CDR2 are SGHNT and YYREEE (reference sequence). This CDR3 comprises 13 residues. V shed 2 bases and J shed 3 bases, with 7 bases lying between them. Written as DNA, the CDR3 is TGTGCCAGCAGCTTCCGGGGGACAGATACGCAGTATTTT. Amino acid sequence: CASSFRGTDTQYF.

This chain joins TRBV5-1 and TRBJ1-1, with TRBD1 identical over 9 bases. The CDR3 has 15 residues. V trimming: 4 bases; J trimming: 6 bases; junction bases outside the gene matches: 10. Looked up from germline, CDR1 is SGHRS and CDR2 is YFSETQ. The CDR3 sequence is CASSLGSTGGSEAFF. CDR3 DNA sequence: TGCGCCAGCAGCCTCGGGAGTACAGGGGGCTCTGAAGCTTTCTTT.

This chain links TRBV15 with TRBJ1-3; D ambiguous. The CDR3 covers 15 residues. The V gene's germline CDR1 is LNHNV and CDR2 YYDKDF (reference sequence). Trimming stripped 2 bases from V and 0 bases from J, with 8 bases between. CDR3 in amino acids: CATSRQALSGNTIYF. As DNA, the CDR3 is TGTGCCACCAGCAGACAGGCCCTCTCTGGAAACACCATATATTTT.

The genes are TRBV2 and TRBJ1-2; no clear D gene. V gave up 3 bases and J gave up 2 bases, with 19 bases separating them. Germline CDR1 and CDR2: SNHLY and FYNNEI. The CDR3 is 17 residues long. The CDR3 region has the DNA TGTGCCAGCAGTGAGGCGCGGCTAGGAGGGCTAAACTATGGCTACACCTTC. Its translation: CASSEARLGGLNYGYTF.

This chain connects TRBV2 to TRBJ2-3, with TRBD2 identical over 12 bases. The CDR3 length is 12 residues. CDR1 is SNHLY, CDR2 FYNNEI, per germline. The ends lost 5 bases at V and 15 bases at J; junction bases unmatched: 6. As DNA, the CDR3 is TGTGCCAGCAGTTCGACTAGCGGGGGATATTATTTT. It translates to CASSSTSGGYYF.

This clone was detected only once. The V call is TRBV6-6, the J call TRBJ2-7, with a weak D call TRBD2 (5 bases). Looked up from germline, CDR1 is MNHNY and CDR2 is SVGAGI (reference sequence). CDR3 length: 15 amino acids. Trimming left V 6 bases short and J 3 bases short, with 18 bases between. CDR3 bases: TGTGCCAGCAGCGTTGACCCCCGGGAAGGCTACGAGCAGTACTTC. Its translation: CASSVDPREGYEQYF.

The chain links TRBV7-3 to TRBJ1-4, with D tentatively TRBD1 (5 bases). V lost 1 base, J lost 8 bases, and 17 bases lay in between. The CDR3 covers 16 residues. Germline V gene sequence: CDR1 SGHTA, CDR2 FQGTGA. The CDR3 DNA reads TGTGCCAGCAGCTTAAGAGCGACAAGGGGCACGGAAAAACTGTTTTTT. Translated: CASSLRATRGTEKLFF. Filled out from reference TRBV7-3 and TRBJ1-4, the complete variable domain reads GAGVSQTPSNKVTEKGKYVELRCDPISGHTALYWYRQSLGQGPEFLIYFQGTGAADDSGLPNDRFFAVRPEGSVSTLKIQRTERGDSAVYLCASSLRATRGTEKLFFGSGTQLSVL.

In DNA form, the CDR3 reads TGTGCCAGCAGGCGCAGGGGGAGTTCTGGTAGTCAGCCCCAGCATTTT. Amino acids: CASRRRGSSGSQPQHF. The chain joins TRBV2 to TRBJ1-5; 7 positions agree with TRBD1. After removal of 6 bases from V and 6 bases from J, the junction contained 14 bases not matched to a gene. This CDR3 comprises 16 residues. From germline, CDR1 is SNHLY and CDR2 FYNNEI. The full variable domain, rest sourced from reference TRBV2 and TRBJ1-5, is EPEVTQTPSHQVTQMGQEVILRCVPISNHLYFYWYRQILGQKVEFLVSFYNNEISEKSEIFDDQFSVERPDGSNFTLKIRSTKLEDSAMYFCASRRRGSSGSQPQHFGDGTRLSIL.

The CDR3 bases are TGTGCCAGCAGCTACTTCCGGGACAGGGCTGGAATATACGAGCAGTACTTC. Its protein product is CASSYFRDRAGIYEQYF. The chain carries TRBV11-2 and TRBJ2-7; TRBD1 aligns across 9 bases. There are 17 residues in the CDR3. Losses at the gene ends were 4 bases for V and 4 bases for J; bases not matched to a gene: 14. CDR1 and CDR2 (germline): SGHAT, FQNNGV.

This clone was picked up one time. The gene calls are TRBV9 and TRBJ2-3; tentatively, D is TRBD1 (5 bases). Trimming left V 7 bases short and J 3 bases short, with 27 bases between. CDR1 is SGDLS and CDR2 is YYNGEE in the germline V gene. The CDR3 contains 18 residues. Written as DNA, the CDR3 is TGTGCCAGCGGTCGCCCTTCCCTTACAGGTACCCAAACAGATACGCAGTATTTT. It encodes CASGRPSLTGTQTDTQYF.

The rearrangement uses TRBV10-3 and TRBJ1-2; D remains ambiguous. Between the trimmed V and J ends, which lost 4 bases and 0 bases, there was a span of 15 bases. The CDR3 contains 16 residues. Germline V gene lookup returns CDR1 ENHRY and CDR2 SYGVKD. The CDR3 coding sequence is TGTGCCATCAGTGGGGGTAGGACGGAGACTAACTATGGCTACACCTTC. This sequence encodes CAISGGRTETNYGYTF.

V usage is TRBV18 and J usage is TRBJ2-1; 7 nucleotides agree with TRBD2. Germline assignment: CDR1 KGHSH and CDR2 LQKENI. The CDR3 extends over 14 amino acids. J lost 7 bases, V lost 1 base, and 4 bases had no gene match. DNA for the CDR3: TGTGCCAGCTCACCACGACTAGCACGGAATGAGCAGTTCTTC. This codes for CASSPRLARNEQFF.

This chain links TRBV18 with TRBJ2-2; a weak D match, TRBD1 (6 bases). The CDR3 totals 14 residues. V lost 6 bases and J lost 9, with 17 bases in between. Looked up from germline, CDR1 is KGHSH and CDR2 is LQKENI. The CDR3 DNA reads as TGTGCCAGCTCTTTGGGACAAGAGATAAGGGAGCTGTTTTTT. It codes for CASSLGQEIRELFF. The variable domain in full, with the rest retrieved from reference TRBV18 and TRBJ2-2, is NAGVMQNPRHLVRRRGQEARLRCSPMKGHSHVYWYRQLPEEGLKFMVYLQKENIIDESGMPKERFSAEFPKEGPSILRIQQVVRGDSAAYFCASSLGQEIRELFFGEGSRLTVL.

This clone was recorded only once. The CDR3 DNA is TGTGCCAGCAGCGTGGGTTACAATGAGCAGTTCTTC. Protein product: CASSVGYNEQFF. The chain uses TRBV9 and TRBJ2-1; D is undetermined. V was shortened by 2 bases and J by 4 bases, with 4 bases between the two germline ends. Per the germline V gene, CDR1 is SGDLS and CDR2 is YYNGEE. The CDR3 sequence is 12 residues long.

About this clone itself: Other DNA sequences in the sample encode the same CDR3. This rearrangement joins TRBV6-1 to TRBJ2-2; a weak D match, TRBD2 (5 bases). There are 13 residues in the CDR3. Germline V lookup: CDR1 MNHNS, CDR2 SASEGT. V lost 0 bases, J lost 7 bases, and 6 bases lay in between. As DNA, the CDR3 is TGTGCCAGCAGTGAAGCAGGAGGCGGGGAGCTGTTTTTT. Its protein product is CASSEAGGGELFF.

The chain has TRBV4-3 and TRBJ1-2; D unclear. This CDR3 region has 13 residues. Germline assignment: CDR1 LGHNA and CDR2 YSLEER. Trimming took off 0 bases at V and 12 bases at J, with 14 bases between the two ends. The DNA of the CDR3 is TGCGCCAGCAGCCAAGATATCTGGCAGCCTCACACCTTC. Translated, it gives CASSQDIWQPHTF.

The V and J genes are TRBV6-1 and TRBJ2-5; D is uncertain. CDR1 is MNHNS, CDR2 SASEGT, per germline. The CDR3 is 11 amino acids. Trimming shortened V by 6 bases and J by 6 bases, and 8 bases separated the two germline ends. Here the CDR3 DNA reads TGTGCCAGCAGCCGTAAGCAGACCCAGTACTTC. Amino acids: CASSRKQTQYF.

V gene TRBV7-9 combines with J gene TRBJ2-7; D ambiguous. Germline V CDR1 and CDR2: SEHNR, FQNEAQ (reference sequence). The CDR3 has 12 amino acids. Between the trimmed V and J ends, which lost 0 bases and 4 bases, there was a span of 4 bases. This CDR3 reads CASSLARYEQYF. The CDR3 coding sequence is TGTGCCAGCAGCTTAGCCAGATACGAGCAGTACTTC. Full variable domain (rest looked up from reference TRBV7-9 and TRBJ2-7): DTGVSQNPRHKITKRGQNVTFRCDPISEHNRLYWYRQTLGQGPEFLTYFQNEAQLEKSRLLSDRFSAERPKGSFSTLEIQRTEQGDSAMYLCASSLARYEQYFGPGTRLTVT.

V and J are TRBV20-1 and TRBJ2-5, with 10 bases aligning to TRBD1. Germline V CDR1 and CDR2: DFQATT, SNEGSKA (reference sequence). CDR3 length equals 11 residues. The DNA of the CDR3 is TGCACTGGACAGGGGGGAGAGACCCAGTACTTC. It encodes CTGQGGETQYF.

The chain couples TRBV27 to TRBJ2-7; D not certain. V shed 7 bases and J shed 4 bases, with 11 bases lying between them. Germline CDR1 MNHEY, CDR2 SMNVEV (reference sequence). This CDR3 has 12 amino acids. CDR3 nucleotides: TGTGCCAGCACTGGAAAAGGGTACGAGCAGTACTTC. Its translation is CASTGKGYEQYF.

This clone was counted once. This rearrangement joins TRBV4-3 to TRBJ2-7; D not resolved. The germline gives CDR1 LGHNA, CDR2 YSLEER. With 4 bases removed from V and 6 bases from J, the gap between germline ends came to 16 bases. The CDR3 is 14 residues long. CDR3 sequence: CASSPMVGPREQYF. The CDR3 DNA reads TGCGCCAGCAGCCCCATGGTAGGGCCCCGCGAGCAGTACTTC.

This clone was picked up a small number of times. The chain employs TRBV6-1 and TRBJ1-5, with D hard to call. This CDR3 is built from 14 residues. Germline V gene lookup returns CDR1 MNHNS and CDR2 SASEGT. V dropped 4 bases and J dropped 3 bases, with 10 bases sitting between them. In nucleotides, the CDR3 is TGTGCCAGCAGTGTTTATGGATTCAATCAGCCCCAGCATTTT. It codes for CASSVYGFNQPQHF.

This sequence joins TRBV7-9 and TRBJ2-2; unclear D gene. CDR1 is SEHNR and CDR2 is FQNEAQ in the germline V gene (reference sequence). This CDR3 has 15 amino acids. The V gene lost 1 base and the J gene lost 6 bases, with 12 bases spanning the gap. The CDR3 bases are TGTGCCAGCAGCTTAGACGGGCAGGCCGCCGGGGAGCTGTTTTTT. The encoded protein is CASSLDGQAAGELFF.

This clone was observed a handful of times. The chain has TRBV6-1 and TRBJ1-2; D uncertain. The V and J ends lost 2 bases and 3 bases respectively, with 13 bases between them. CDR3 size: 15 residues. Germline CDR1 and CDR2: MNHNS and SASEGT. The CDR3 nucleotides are TGTGCCAGCAGTGAAATTGTAGGGATTGACTATGGCTACACCTTC. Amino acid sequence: CASSEIVGIDYGYTF.

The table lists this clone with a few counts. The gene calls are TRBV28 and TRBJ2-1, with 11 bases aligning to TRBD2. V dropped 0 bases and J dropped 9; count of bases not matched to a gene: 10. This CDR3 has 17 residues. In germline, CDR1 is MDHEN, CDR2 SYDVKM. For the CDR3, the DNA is TGTGCCAGCAGTTTATGGTCGCTAGCGGGAGGACCCGGTGAGCAGTTCTTC. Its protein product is CASSLWSLAGGPGEQFF.